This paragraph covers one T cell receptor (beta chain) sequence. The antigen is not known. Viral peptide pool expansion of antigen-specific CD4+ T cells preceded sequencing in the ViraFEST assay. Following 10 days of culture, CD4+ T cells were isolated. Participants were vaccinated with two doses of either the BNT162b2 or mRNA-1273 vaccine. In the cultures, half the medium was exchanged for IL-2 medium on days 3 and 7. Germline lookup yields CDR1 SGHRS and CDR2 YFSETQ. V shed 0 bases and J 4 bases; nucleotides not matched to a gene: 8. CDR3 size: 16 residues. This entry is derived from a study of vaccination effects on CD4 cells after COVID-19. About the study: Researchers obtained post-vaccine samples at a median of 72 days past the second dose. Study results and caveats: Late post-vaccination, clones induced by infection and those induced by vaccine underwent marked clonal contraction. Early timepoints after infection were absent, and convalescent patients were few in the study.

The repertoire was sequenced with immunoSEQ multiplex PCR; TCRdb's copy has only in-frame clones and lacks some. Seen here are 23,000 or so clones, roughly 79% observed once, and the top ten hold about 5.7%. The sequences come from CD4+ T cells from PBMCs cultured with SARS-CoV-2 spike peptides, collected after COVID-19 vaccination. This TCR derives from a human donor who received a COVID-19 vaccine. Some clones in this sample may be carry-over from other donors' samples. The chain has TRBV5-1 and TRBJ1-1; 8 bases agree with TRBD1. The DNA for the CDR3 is TGCGCCAGCAGCTTGGCCCCACAGGGGGAACTCACTGAAGCTTTCTTT. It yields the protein CASSLAPQGELTEAFF.